This TCR beta chain was retrieved from a study of technical replicates of blood from several donors. The data were produced by immunoSEQ multiplex PCR, yet TCRdb's version contains in-frame clones alone and is incomplete. The data hold more than 65,000 clones, with roughly 96% observed a single time. This sequence was found in a human donor in good health. What was sequenced was T cells isolated from PBMCs.

The CDR3 loop is CASTYDGTSVYEQYF. The CDR3 DNA reads TGTGCCAGCACCTACGACGGGACTAGCGTGTACGAGCAGTACTTC. This chain links TRBV7-9 with TRBJ2-7; TRBD2 aligns across 10 bases. CDR1 and CDR2 (germline): SEHNR, FQNEAQ (reference sequence). V gave up 7 bases and J gave up 4 bases; unmatched junction bases: 10. This CDR3 is 15 amino acids long.